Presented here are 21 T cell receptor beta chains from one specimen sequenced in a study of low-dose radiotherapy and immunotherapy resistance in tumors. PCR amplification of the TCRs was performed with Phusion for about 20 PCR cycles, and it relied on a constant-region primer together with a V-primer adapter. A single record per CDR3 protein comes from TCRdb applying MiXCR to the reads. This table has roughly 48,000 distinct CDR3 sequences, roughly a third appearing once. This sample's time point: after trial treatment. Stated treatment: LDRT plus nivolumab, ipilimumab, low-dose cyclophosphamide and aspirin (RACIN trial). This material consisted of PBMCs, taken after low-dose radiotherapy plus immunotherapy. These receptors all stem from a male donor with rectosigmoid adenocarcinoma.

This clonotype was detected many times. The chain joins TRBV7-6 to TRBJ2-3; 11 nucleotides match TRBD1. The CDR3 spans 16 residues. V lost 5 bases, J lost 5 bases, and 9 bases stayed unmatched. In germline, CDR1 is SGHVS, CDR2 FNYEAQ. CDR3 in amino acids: CASSPRTGGVKDTQYF. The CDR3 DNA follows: TGTGCCAGCAGCCCCAGGACAGGGGGCGTAAAAGATACGCAGTATTTT.

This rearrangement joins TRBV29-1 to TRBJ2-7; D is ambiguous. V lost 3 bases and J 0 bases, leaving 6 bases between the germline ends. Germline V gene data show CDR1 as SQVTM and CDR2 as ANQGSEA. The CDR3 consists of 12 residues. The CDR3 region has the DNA TGCAGCGTTGAGTCCTACTCCTACGAGCAGTACTTC. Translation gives CSVESYSYEQYF.

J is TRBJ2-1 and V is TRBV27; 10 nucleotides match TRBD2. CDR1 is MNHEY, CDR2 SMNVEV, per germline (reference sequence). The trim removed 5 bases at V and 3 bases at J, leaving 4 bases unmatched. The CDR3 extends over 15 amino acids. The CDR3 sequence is CASSGSGGVYNEQFF. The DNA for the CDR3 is TGTGCCAGCAGTGGCAGCGGGGGGGTCTACAATGAGCAGTTCTTC.

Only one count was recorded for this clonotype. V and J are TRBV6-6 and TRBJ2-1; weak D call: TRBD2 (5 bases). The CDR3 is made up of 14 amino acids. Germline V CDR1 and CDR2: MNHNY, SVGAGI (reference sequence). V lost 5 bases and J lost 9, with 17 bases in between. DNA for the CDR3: TGTGCCAGCAGTGGAACATTCGGGGTAGTTGAGCAGTTCTTC. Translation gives CASSGTFGVVEQFF.

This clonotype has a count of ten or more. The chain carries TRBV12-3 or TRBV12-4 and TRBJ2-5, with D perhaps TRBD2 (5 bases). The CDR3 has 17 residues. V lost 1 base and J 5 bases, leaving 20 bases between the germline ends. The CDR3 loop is CASSLGEWPEGQETQYF. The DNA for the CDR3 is TGTGCCAGCAGTTTAGGGGAGTGGCCCGAAGGCCAGGAGACCCAGTACTTC.

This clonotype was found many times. This chain's CDR3 is CASSLVAGADTQYF. The CDR3 nucleotides are TGTGCCAGCAGCTTAGTAGCGGGGGCAGATACGCAGTATTTT. The J gene is TRBJ2-3, the V gene TRBV7-2; TRBD2 aligns across 9 bases. With V trimmed by 1 base and J by 4 bases, 0 bases remained unmatched. The germline V gene has CDR1 SGHTA and CDR2 FQGNSA. This CDR3 is 14 amino acids long.

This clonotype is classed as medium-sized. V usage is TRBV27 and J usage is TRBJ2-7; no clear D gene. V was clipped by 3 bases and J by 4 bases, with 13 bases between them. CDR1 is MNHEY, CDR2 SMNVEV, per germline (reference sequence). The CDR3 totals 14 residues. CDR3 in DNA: TGTGCCAGCAGTTTCGTAAGAGGTGCTTACGAGCAGTACTTC. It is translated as CASSFVRGAYEQYF.

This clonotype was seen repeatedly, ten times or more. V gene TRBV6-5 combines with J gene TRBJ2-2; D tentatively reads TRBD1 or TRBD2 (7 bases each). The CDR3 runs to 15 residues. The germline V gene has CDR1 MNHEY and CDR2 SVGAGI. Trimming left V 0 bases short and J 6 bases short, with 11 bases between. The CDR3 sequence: CASSYSGGGSGELFF. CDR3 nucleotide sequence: TGTGCCAGCAGTTACTCGGGAGGGGGCTCCGGGGAGCTGTTTTTT.

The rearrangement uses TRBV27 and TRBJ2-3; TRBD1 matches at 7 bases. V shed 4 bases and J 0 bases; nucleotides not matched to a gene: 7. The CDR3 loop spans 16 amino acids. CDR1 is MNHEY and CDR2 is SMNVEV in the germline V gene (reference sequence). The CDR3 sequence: CASSSYRGRSTDTQYF. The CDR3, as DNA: TGTGCCAGCAGTTCCTACAGGGGAAGGAGCACAGATACGCAGTATTTT.

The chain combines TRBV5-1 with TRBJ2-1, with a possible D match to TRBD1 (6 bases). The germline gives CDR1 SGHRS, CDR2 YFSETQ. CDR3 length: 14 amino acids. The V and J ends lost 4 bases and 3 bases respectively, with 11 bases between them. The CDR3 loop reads CASSARDIYNEQFF. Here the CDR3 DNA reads TGCGCCAGCAGCGCTCGGGACATCTACAATGAGCAGTTCTTC.

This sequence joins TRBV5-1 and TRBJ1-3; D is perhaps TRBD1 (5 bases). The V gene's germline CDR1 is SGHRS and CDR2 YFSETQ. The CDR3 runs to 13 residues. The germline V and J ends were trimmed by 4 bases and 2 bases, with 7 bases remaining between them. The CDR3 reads CASSTGPGNTIYF. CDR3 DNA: TGCGCCAGCAGCACAGGACCTGGAAACACCATATATTTT. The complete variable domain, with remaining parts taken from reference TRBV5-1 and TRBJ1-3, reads KAGVTQTPRYLIKTRGQQVTLSCSPISGHRSVSWYQQTPGQGLQFLFEYFSETQRNKGNFPGRFSGRQFSNSRSEMNVSTLELGDSALYLCASSTGPGNTIYFGEGSWLTVV.

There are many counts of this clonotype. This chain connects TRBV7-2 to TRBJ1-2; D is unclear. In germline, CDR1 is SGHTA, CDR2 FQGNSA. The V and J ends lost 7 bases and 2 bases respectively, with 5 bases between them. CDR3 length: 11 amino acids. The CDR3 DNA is TGTGCCAGCAATGGAAACTATGGCTACACCTTC. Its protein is CASNGNYGYTF. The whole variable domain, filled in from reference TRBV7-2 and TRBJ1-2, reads GAGVSQSPSNKVTEKGKDVELRCDPISGHTALYWYRQSLGQGLEFLIYFQGNSAPDKSGLPSDRFSAERTGGSVSTLTIQRTQQEDSAVYLCASNGNYGYTFGSGTRLTVV.

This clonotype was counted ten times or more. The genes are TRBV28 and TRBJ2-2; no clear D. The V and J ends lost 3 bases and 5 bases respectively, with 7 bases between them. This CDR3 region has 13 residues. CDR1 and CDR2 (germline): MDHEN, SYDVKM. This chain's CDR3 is CASSFRETGELFF. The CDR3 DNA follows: TGTGCCAGCAGTTTTCGAGAAACCGGGGAGCTGTTTTTT.

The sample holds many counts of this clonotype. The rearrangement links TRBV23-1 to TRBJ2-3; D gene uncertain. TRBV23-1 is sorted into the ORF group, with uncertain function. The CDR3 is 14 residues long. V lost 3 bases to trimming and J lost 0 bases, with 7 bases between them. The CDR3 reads CASSHHSSTDTQYF. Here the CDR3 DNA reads TGCGCCAGCAGTCACCACAGTAGCACAGATACGCAGTATTTT.

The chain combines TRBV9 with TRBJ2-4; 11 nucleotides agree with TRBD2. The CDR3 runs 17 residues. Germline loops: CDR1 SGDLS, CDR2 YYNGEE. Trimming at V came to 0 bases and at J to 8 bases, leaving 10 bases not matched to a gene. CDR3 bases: TGTGCCAGCAGCGTAGGTGTGACCGGGACTAGCGGAGACATTCAGTACTTC. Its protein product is CASSVGVTGTSGDIQYF.

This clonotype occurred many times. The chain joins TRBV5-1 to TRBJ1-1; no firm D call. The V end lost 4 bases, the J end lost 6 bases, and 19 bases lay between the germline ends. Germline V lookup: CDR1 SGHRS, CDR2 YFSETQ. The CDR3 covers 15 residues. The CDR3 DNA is TGCGCCAGCAGCCCGGACCCCAATTATGGCGCTGAAGCTTTCTTT. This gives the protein CASSPDPNYGAEAFF.

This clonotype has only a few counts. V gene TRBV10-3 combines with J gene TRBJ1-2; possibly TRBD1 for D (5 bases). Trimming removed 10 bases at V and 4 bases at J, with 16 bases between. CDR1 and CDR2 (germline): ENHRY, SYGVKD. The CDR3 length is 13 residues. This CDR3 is CATRDGDVYGYTF. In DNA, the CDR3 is TGTGCCACCCGGGACGGAGACGTCTATGGCTACACCTTC.

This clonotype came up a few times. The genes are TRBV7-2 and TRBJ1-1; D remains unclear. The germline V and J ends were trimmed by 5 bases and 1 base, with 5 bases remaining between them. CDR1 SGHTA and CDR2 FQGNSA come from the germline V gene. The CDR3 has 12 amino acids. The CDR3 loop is CASSQQNTEAFF. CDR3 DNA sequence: TGTGCCAGCAGCCAACAGAACACTGAAGCTTTCTTT. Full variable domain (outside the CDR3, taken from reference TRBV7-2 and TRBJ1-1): GAGVSQSPSNKVTEKGKDVELRCDPISGHTALYWYRQSLGQGLEFLIYFQGNSAPDKSGLPSDRFSAERTGGSVSTLTIQRTQQEDSAVYLCASSQQNTEAFFGQGTRLTVV.

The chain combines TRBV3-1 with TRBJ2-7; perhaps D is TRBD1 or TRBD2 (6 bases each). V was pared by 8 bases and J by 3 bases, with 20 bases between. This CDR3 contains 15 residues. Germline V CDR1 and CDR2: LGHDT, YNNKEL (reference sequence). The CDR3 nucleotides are TGTGCCAGCGGAAGGGGGTCAGGGAGGATCTACGAGCAGTACTTC. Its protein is CASGRGSGRIYEQYF.

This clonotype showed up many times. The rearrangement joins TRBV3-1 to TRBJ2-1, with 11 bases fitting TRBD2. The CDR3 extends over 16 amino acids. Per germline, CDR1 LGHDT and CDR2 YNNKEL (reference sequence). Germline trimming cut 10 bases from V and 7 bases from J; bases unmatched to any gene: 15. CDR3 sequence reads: CATRDGTSGSRNEQFF. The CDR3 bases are TGTGCCACCCGCGATGGGACTAGCGGTAGTAGGAATGAGCAGTTCTTC.

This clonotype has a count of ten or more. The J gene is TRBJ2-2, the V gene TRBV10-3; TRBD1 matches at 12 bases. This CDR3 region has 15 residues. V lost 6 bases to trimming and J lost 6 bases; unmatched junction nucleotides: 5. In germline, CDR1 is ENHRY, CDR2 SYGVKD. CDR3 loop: CAISPGQGAAGELFF. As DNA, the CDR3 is TGTGCCATCAGCCCGGGACAGGGGGCCGCCGGGGAGCTGTTTTTT.